One and the same sample provided the 31 T cell receptor beta chains below, sequenced in a study of blood T cells in healthy people across ages (dated by TCRdb to 2014 to 2015). The method was 5' RACE. These reads were obtained on an Illumina HiSeq 2500. A second about 7 to 11 cycle PCR used a sample-barcoded 5' primer and a J-beta primer mix. TCRdb trimmed public reads at Q25 via fastp, called clones via MiXCR and kept in-frame beta chains. Identical CDR3 protein sequences are pooled into one entry, listed with their most common genes and DNA. The sample table holds some 1,500,000 distinct CDR3 sequences, of which under 55% were seen once. Over 3.5% of the sample comes from the top ten. The material sequenced was blood. These receptors were obtained from a woman aged 18 to 35 in good health.

The gene calls are TRBV7-2 and TRBJ1-5; D is uncertain. Germline V CDR1 and CDR2: SGHTA, FQGNSA. The ends were cut back, 1 base at V and 6 bases at J, with 7 bases in the middle. The CDR3 is made up of 13 amino acids. The CDR3 protein is CASSLGVVQPQHF. The DNA for the CDR3 is TGTGCCAGCAGCTTAGGGGTCGTTCAGCCCCAGCATTTT.

V is TRBV5-1 and J is TRBJ1-4; possibly TRBD1 for D (6 bases). With 0 bases removed from V and 3 bases from J, the gap between germline ends came to 15 bases. CDR1 is SGHRS, CDR2 YFSETQ, per germline. CDR3 length: 17 residues. This CDR3 reads CASSLAGDGGPNEKLFF. In DNA form, the CDR3 reads TGCGCCAGCAGCTTGGCAGGGGACGGAGGCCCTAATGAAAAACTGTTTTTT.

This clonotype was seen a few times. The chain is built from TRBV7-8 and TRBJ1-2; D call uncertain. The V gene lost 5 bases and the J gene lost 7 bases, with 17 bases spanning the gap. The germline V gene has CDR1 SGHVS and CDR2 FQNEAQ. The CDR3 covers 14 residues. The CDR3 is CASSSPGGAGGYTF. As DNA, the CDR3 is TGTGCCAGCAGCAGCCCCGGAGGCGCCGGTGGCTACACCTTC.

The chain recombines TRBV5-1 with TRBJ2-5; possibly TRBD1 or TRBD2 for D (5 bases each). Trimming took off 4 bases at V and 5 bases at J, with 15 bases between the two ends. This CDR3 contains 14 residues. Germline values: CDR1 SGHRS, CDR2 YFSETQ. CDR3 nucleotide sequence: TGCGCCAGCAGCACGGGACGTCGGCAGGAGACCCAGTACTTC. Its protein is CASSTGRRQETQYF.

This clonotype came up a few times. V is TRBV4-1 and J is TRBJ2-1, with 8 bases lining up with TRBD2. Losses at the gene ends were 1 base for V and 10 bases for J; bases not matched to a gene: 12. The CDR3 consists of 16 residues. Germline CDR1 reads MGHRA; CDR2 reads YSYEKL. In DNA form, the CDR3 reads TGCGCCAGCAGCCAAGTGCTAGCGGGTCCCCGGGAGGAGCAGTTCTTC. This gives the protein CASSQVLAGPREEQFF.

The chain is built from TRBV29-1 and TRBJ2-1; D is ambiguous. The V gene lost 6 bases and the J gene lost 5 bases, with 17 bases spanning the gap. This CDR3 has 14 amino acids. Germline loops: CDR1 SQVTM, CDR2 ANQGSEA. This chain's CDR3 is CSVLWAASNNEQFF. The CDR3, as DNA: TGCAGCGTCCTTTGGGCAGCGAGTAACAATGAGCAGTTCTTC.

This clonotype was detected many times. This rearrangement joins TRBV6-7 to TRBJ2-1; D gene ambiguous. TRBV6-7 is identified as an open reading frame with a role that is uncertain. This CDR3 spans 9 amino acids. V gave up 6 bases and J gave up 10 bases, with 4 bases separating them. The CDR3 nucleotides read TGTGCCAGCAGCTCGGAGCAGTTCTTC. Its protein is CASSSEQFF.

Comment on this clonotype: A junction end diverges from the germline sequence, so it may reflect a read error. The V call is TRBV3-1, the J call TRBJ2-5; perhaps TRBD2 as D (7 bases). The CDR3 sequence is 16 residues long. The V gene's germline CDR1 is LGHDT and CDR2 YNNKEL (reference sequence). The CDR3 reads CASSQDPGEGEDTQYF. CDR3 nucleotides: TGTGCCAGCAGCCAAGATCCAGGGGAGGGCGAAGATACCCAGTACTTC.

The chain couples TRBV12-3 or TRBV12-4 to TRBJ2-5, with TRBD1 matching over 8 bases. V was clipped by 5 bases and J by 7 bases; unmatched bases: 12. This CDR3 is 15 amino acids long. As DNA, the CDR3 is TGTGCCAGCAGTCGAGACAGGGGACAAGGAGGGACCCAGTACTTC. Amino acids: CASSRDRGQGGTQYF.

V usage is TRBV30 and J usage is TRBJ1-2, with TRBD1 matching over 8 bases. V was clipped by 5 bases and J by 4 bases; unmatched bases: 6. From germline, CDR1 is GTSNPN and CDR2 SVGIG (reference sequence). The CDR3 runs 13 residues. CDR3 sequence (DNA): TGTGCCTGGTCCACGACAGGGGTCTATGGCTACACCTTC. Protein: CAWSTTGVYGYTF.

CDR3 sequence reads: CASSFEYRDRANTDTQYF. The DNA for the CDR3 is TGTGCCAGCAGCTTTGAATACCGGGACAGGGCCAACACAGATACGCAGTATTTT. The chain is built from TRBV11-2 and TRBJ2-3, with 9 positions matching TRBD1. Germline lookup yields CDR1 SGHAT and CDR2 FQNNGV. With V trimmed by 3 bases and J by 2 bases, 12 bases remained unmatched. The CDR3 loop spans 18 amino acids. The entire variable domain, with the rest obtained from reference TRBV11-2 and TRBJ2-3, is as follows: EAGVAQSPRYKIIEKRQSVAFWCNPISGHATLYWYQQILGQGPKLLIQFQNNGVVDDSQLPKDRFSAERLKGVDSTLKIQPAKLEDSAVYLCASSFEYRDRANTDTQYFGPGTRLTVL.

The chain combines TRBV5-1 with TRBJ2-1; TRBD2 matches at 8 bases. The CDR3 runs 15 residues. Germline V gene lookup returns CDR1 SGHRS and CDR2 YFSETQ. Unmatched junction bases numbered 4, after V lost 5 bases and J lost 0 bases. The CDR3 reads CASRTTSDSYNEQFF. For the CDR3, the DNA is TGCGCCAGCAGGACGACTAGCGACTCCTACAATGAGCAGTTCTTC.

This clonotype was seen at least ten times. V is TRBV7-2 and J is TRBJ1-2; 7 bases map to TRBD1. V was clipped by 4 bases and J by 5 bases; unmatched bases: 10. Germline loops: CDR1 SGHTA, CDR2 FQGNSA. The CDR3 contains 15 residues. The CDR3 here is CASSSQTGASYGYTF. In DNA, the CDR3 is TGTGCCAGCAGCTCTCAAACAGGGGCCAGTTATGGCTACACCTTC.

This clonotype was counted only a few times. The chain is built from TRBV9 and TRBJ1-2, with a tentative D call TRBD1 (6 bases). This CDR3 spans 15 amino acids. Trimming took off 0 bases at V and 2 bases at J, with 11 bases between the two ends. Germline CDR1 SGDLS, CDR2 YYNGEE. CDR3 sequence: CASSVGLGQNYGYTF. CDR3 in DNA: TGTGCCAGCAGCGTAGGTCTTGGACAGAACTATGGCTACACCTTC.

V gene TRBV12-3 or TRBV12-4 combines with J gene TRBJ1-2; 7 bases align to TRBD1. The length of the CDR3 is 16 residues. V was pared by 5 bases and J by 4 bases, with 13 bases of the junction left unmatched. The CDR3 bases are TGTGCCAGCAGTCGACAGGGAAACGACTTGGGCTATGGCTACACCTTC. Translated: CASSRQGNDLGYGYTF.

The chain couples TRBV15 to TRBJ1-1, with D maybe TRBD1 (5 bases). The CDR3 sequence is 13 residues long. V lost 5 bases to trimming and J lost 2 bases, with 9 bases between them. Germline V gene sequence: CDR1 LNHNV, CDR2 YYDKDF (reference sequence). The DNA for the CDR3 is TGTGCCACCAGCCACCGGGACAACACTGAAGCTTTCTTT. Amino acid sequence: CATSHRDNTEAFF. The complete variable domain, with remaining parts taken from reference TRBV15 and TRBJ1-1, reads DAMVIQNPRYQVTQFGKPVTLSCSQTLNHNVMYWYQQKSSQAPKLLFHYYDKDFNNEADTPDNFQSRRPNTSFCFLDIRSPGLGDTAMYLCATSHRDNTEAFFGQGTRLTVV.

This clonotype was detected only a few times. This chain connects TRBV27 to TRBJ1-1; no clear D gene. This CDR3 is built from 14 residues. Between the trimmed V and J ends, which lost 1 base and 1 base, there was a span of 7 bases. CDR1 MNHEY and CDR2 SMNVEV come from the germline V gene (reference sequence). CDR3 coding DNA: TGTGCCAGCAGTTTATTTGGCCAGAACACTGAAGCTTTCTTT. This encodes CASSLFGQNTEAFF.

V gene TRBV7-9 combines with J gene TRBJ2-1; 9 bases align to TRBD2. This CDR3 comprises 14 residues. The V gene end was trimmed by 6 bases and the J gene end by 7 bases; junction bases not matched to a gene: 7. Germline assignment: CDR1 SEHNR and CDR2 FQNEAQ (reference sequence). The CDR3 region has the DNA TGTGCCAGCAGTACGGGACTAGCTCGTAATGAGCAGTTCTTC. Its translation is CASSTGLARNEQFF.

The J gene is TRBJ2-3, the V gene TRBV6-1, with D uncertain. Trimming removed 3 bases from V and 4 bases from J, with 20 bases in between. In germline, CDR1 is MNHNS, CDR2 SASEGT. The CDR3 extends over 17 amino acids. Here the CDR3 reads CASSEAAGAFSSDTQYF. The CDR3 nucleotides are TGTGCCAGCAGTGAGGCCGCTGGAGCGTTTAGCTCAGATACGCAGTATTTT.

A single count supports this clonotype. V is TRBV11-3 and J is TRBJ1-2, with D perhaps TRBD1 (6 bases). CDR3 length: 21 residues. Trimming pared 2 bases from V and 4 bases from J, leaving 32 bases between. Per germline, CDR1 SGHNT and CDR2 YENEEA. CDR3 nucleotide sequence: TGTGCCAGCAGCTTAAAGACTTATAGAGGAACCTCAGGGGAGGTGGGCTATGGCTACACCTTC. This sequence encodes CASSLKTYRGTSGEVGYGYTF.

This clonotype was seen just once. V and J are TRBV20-1 and TRBJ2-7, with 12 bases fitting TRBD2. The J call is uncertain, as TRBJ2-5 better fits the DNA end. The germline V gene has CDR1 DFQATT and CDR2 SNEGSKA (reference sequence). The CDR3 length is 17 residues. CDR3 loop: CSARPFWTSGAQETQYF. CDR3 nucleotides: TGCAGTGCTAGACCCTTTTGGACTAGCGGGGCCCAAGAGACCCAGTACTTC.

The V and J genes are TRBV27 and TRBJ1-2; 9 positions match TRBD1. Trimming cost V 3 bases and J 6 bases; bases outside gene matches: 8. The CDR3 runs to 15 residues. Germline lookup yields CDR1 MNHEY and CDR2 SMNVEV (reference sequence). The CDR3 DNA is TGTGCCAGCAGTTTTCTTCGGGACAGGGTCGATGGCTACACCTTC. Protein sequence: CASSFLRDRVDGYTF.

This clonotype has a handful of counts. V and J are TRBV12-5 and TRBJ1-6; D perhaps matches TRBD1 (6 bases). The CDR3 loop spans 12 amino acids. The V end lost 10 bases, the J end lost 6 bases, and 10 bases lay between the germline ends. Germline CDR1 is LGHNT and CDR2 is FRNRAP. The CDR3 DNA sequence: TGTGCTACGTCAGGGGTTAATTCACCCCTCCACTTT. Protein: CATSGVNSPLHF. Together with reference TRBV12-5 and TRBJ1-6, the CDR3 gives the full variable domain: DARVTQTPRHKVTEMGQEVTMRCQPILGHNTVFWYRQTMMQGLELLAYFRNRAPLDDSGMPKDRFSAEMPDATLATLKIQPSEPRDSAVYFCATSGVNSPLHFGNGTRLTVT.

The chain is built from TRBV19 and TRBJ1-2; D ambiguous. This CDR3 is built from 13 residues. CDR1 is LNHDA and CDR2 is SQIVND in the germline V gene (reference sequence). The ends were cut back, 6 bases at V and 5 bases at J, with 13 bases in the middle. CDR3 coding DNA: TGTGCCAGTAGCCCCCGCAGCTTATATGGCTACACCTTC. Residues: CASSPRSLYGYTF.

This clonotype has more than one count but fewer than ten. V and J are TRBV5-1 and TRBJ1-2; 10 bases are shared with TRBD1. Germline V gene sequence: CDR1 SGHRS, CDR2 YFSETQ. This CDR3 is built from 14 residues. The V segment lost 4 bases and the J segment 3 bases; nucleotides outside the gene matches: 3. The CDR3 coding sequence is TGCGCCAGCAGCATGGGGACAGGGGACTATGGCTACACCTTC. Protein: CASSMGTGDYGYTF.

The chain carries TRBV27 and TRBJ1-5; weak D call: TRBD1 (5 bases). This CDR3 comprises 17 residues. The V end lost 2 bases, the J end lost 0 bases, and 14 bases lay between the germline ends. Germline CDR1 reads MNHEY; CDR2 reads SMNVEV (reference sequence). In nucleotides, the CDR3 is TGTGCCAGCAGTTTACGGGGGTCCCCATTTAGCAATCAGCCCCAGCATTTT. Encoded protein: CASSLRGSPFSNQPQHF.

The chain uses TRBV11-1 and TRBJ2-5, with 8 positions matching TRBD2. This CDR3 region has 15 residues. V dropped 4 bases and J dropped 1; count of bases not matched to a gene: 5. Germline loops: CDR1 SGHAT, CDR2 FQDESV (reference sequence). DNA of the CDR3: TGTGCCAGCAGCTCCATGCGGGGGGTCCAAGAGACCCAGTACTTC. This codes for CASSSMRGVQETQYF.

V gene TRBV4-3 combines with J gene TRBJ2-7; 7 bases map to TRBD2. Germline values: CDR1 LGHNA, CDR2 YSLEER. V was clipped by 0 bases and J by 2 bases; unmatched bases: 16. CDR3 length: 19 residues. The CDR3 here is CASSQDRLAVNPTPYEQYF. The DNA of the CDR3 is TGCGCCAGCAGCCAAGATCGGCTAGCGGTGAACCCGACACCCTACGAGCAGTACTTC.

The CDR3 region is CASSPPGGYWYF. In DNA form, the CDR3 reads TGTGCCAGCAGCCCCCCGGGGGGGTATTGGTACTTC. The rearrangement uses TRBV7-2 and TRBJ2-5; 8 bases agree with TRBD2. The CDR3 runs 12 residues. Per germline, CDR1 SGHTA and CDR2 FQGNSA. Trimming took 5 bases from V and 13 from J; bases not matched to a gene: 9. The full variable domain, rest sourced from reference TRBV7-2 and TRBJ2-5, is GAGVSQSPSNKVTEKGKDVELRCDPISGHTALYWYRQSLGQGLEFLIYFQGNSAPDKSGLPSDRFSAERTGGSVSTLTIQRTQQEDSAVYLCASSPPGGYWYFGPGTRLLVL.

This chain joins TRBV12-3 or TRBV12-4 and TRBJ2-1; the D gene is possibly TRBD2 (6 bases). CDR3 length: 16 amino acids. Trimming cost V 6 bases and J 3 bases, with 18 bases left between them. The CDR3 region has the DNA TGTGCCAGCAGCCCTCATGGGCGGGGAGGCTACAATGAGCAGTTCTTC. Translation: CASSPHGRGGYNEQFF.

The chain has TRBV27 and TRBJ1-6, with a tentative D call TRBD1 (5 bases). CDR1 is MNHEY and CDR2 is SMNVEV in the germline V gene (reference sequence). The CDR3 contains 15 residues. Trimming removed 5 bases at V and 5 bases at J, with 13 bases between. The CDR3 region is CASSIGTAHNSPLHF. Written as DNA, the CDR3 is TGTGCCAGCAGTATAGGGACGGCCCATAATTCACCCCTCCACTTT.